This TCR beta chain originates from a study of PD-1 blockade in classical Hodgkin lymphoma (TCRdb year 2020). At the level of the whole study: Nivolumab dosing was 3 mg/kg intravenously every 2 weeks, continuing until either disease progression or unacceptable toxicity. The study used TCR beta sequencing and CyTOF to define a peripheral blood immune signature of response to PD-1 blockade in classical Hodgkin lymphoma.

The V end loses 3 bases and the J end loses 2 bases, and a stretch of 6 bases separates them. The cysteine opens and the phenylalanine closes a CDR3 of 13 amino acids. Only CDR3 DNA is held: 39 bases, read in frame from base 1. CDR1 is given as LNHDA and CDR2 as SQIVND, both from the germline V gene (reference sequence). Paper-wide results and their limitations: By C4D1, a significant rise was seen in CD4+ TCR diversity but not in CD8+ TCR diversity (p=0.0027 vs p=0.16), and the rise was most apparent among complete responders (p=0.02). Among trial patients, those achieving complete response had baseline diversity similar to that of newly diagnosed patients, while diversity was significantly lower in partial responders and progressors. Baseline TCR diversity was reported to be lower in newly diagnosed patients than in healthy donors and to be lower still in relapsed/refractory patients. Lower diversity was seen in patients whose nivolumab began less than 1 year after ASCT, and these patients were left out of later analyses so that immune reconstitution would not confound the results. The study was restricted to a single clinical trial cohort, and the causes of repertoire differences, possibly disease activity or prior therapy, were left undefined.

Genomic DNA was extracted with the Qiagen DNeasy kit from unsorted PBMCs and from negatively selected CD4+ and CD8+ fractions. Using primers that anneal to V and J segments, immunoSEQ multiplex PCR amplified the TCR beta CDR3 regions. Amplification bias was minimized using a synthetic immune receptor repertoire, and residual bias was removed computationally after sequencing. Concerning the study's data processing: Custom Python scripts were used to quantify repertoire diversity as the Shannon entropy index. The unsorted, CD4+ and CD8+ repertoires were each analyzed separately, with the exception of combined analyses, where CD4+ and CD8+ sequences were merged in silico. A clone was considered expanded if an increase in frequency of at least 2-fold after treatment relative to C1D1 was found, and a pseudocount of 0.5 was applied to clones undetected at baseline. Clones with 0 or 1 copy at C1D1 were classified as singleton clones, and clones with 2 or more copies were classified as non-singleton clones. Clones expanded in unsorted samples were labelled as CD4+, CD8+ or unknown by matching protein sequences in sorted samples from the same patient. Wilcoxon tests were applied to paired samples to test diversity changes from C1D1 to C4D1. The immuneACCESS repertoire file appears here via TCRdb, limited to in-frame rearrangements. These files lack a portion of the clones; in checked studies, under half of the deficit traces to unresolved V genes, and the cause of the others is not known. Clone size and the V and J calls come from that table; the DNA yielded D and trimming. This sample has under 70,000 clones in its table, and around 75% of those were observed once. 7.5% to 10% of the sample goes to the ten largest clones.

A remark on this clone: The antigen it recognizes is unknown. No base qualities exist here, and no much larger clone lies one base off it.

The time point label on this specimen signifies: cycle 2 day 1 (C2D1) of nivolumab. All trial patients had relapsed after autologous stem cell transplantation, with cohorts A, B and C differing in prior brentuximab vedotin exposure. The trial cohort included fewer than 65 patients with relapsed/refractory classical Hodgkin lymphoma, and each patient had a best overall response of complete response, partial response or progressive disease. In the multi-cohort phase II CheckMate 205 trial, trial patients received single-agent nivolumab. An independent review committee assessed best overall response by applying the 2007 International Working Group response criteria. Trial PBMCs were obtained immediately prior to nivolumab initiation (C1D1) and on therapy at cycle 2 day 1 and cycle 4 day 1. After peripheral blood was drawn into 8 mL Vacutainer Cell Preparation Tubes, PBMCs were isolated by centrifugation and then cryopreserved.

Recombination linked TRBV19 to TRBJ2-3; confidence is insufficient to name the D gene. The TCR comes from a human donor with classical Hodgkin lymphoma. The material was peripheral blood mononuclear cells (PBMCs), obtained before the second cycle of nivolumab. The encoded CDR3 is CASSIVNTDTQYF. The nucleotide sequence reads TGTGCCAGTAGTATCGTCAACACAGATACGCAGTATTTT.